The present T cell receptor beta chain was sequenced within a study of blood T cell repertoires in COVID-19. Assay used: immunoSEQ multiplex PCR; TCRdb lists only in-frame clones, some missing. This sample has about 68,000 clones, with 60% to 85% found just once. CDR3 length equals 12 residues. V lost 6 bases to trimming and J lost 8 bases; unmatched junction nucleotides: 5. CDR1 and CDR2 (germline): MNHEY, SVGAGI. Sequencing was carried out using peripheral blood. The clonotype was recovered from a human donor in a cohort sampled during active COVID-19. The genes are TRBV6-5 and TRBJ1-1, with 8 bases that match TRBD1. This CDR3 is CASSRTGGEAFF. In DNA, the CDR3 is TGTGCCAGCAGCCGAACAGGGGGAGAAGCTTTCTTT.